This TCR beta chain was found in a study of blood T cells in healthy people across ages. On the study more broadly: Using template switching, researchers captured about one barcoded beta molecule for each two T cells. Study-level results: Older age coincided with a roughly linear decline in TCR beta diversity per million T cells. More naive CD4+ cells and higher diversity were found in long-lived than in aged donors.

This clonotype was seen only a few times. Antigen specificity is unknown. This CDR3 is 14 amino acids long. V was pared by 5 bases and J by 8 bases, with 16 bases between. Germline values: CDR1 SGHAT, CDR2 FQDESV (reference sequence). A sample-barcoded 5' primer and a J-beta primer mix were used in a second PCR of roughly 6 to 11 cycles. Template switching added a 12-random-nucleotide identifier to every cDNA molecule. TCRdb re-analysed the 5' RACE reads in MiXCR, keeping a single row per CDR3 protein. This sample has around 2 million distinct CDR3 sequences, with around 40% found just once. Sequencing was carried out using blood. The chain combines TRBV11-1 with TRBJ2-1, with D hard to call. The TCR sequence derives from a human donor in good health. This CDR3 reads CASSQAGLVDEQFF. CDR3 in DNA: TGTGCCAGCAGCCAGGCCGGCCTTGTGGATGAGCAGTTCTTC. Drawing the rest from reference TRBV11-1 and TRBJ2-1, the complete variable domain is EAEVAQSPRYKITEKSQAVAFWCDPISGHATLYWYRQILGQGPELLVQFQDESVVDDSQLPKDRFSAERLKGVDSTLKIQPAELGDSAMYLCASSQAGLVDEQFFGPGTRLTVL.